Here is one T cell receptor (beta chain) with its context. The CDR3 sequence is 13 residues long. V lost 2 bases and J 4 bases, leaving 9 bases between the germline ends. The germline V gene has CDR1 SGDLS and CDR2 YYNGEE. The record originates from a study of blood T cell repertoires in COVID-19. As originally analysed: Reference gene primer amplification yielded estimated nucleated cell counts. Here immunoSEQ multiplex PCR was the method, and the copy in TCRdb shows in-frame clones only, minus some. D and trimming were read from the DNA, whereas the V and J calls and clone size are those reported in that table. The sample contains some 200,000 clones, roughly 90% of which appear only once.

The source of this sequence is a woman aged 25 to 39 who had recovered from COVID-19. Input material: PBMCs or T cells enriched from blood (not recorded which). The V and J genes are TRBV9 and TRBJ1-1; no reliable D call. CDR3 region: CASSVYRGTEAFF. The CDR3 DNA sequence: TGTGCCAGCAGCGTCTACCGGGGCACTGAAGCTTTCTTT.